This T cell receptor beta chain emerged from a study of T cells in Graves' hyperthyroidism and ophthalmopathy. At the level of the study: Peripheral blood was drawn at first diagnosis, prior to all treatment.

This clonotype was observed at least ten times. Its antigen is currently unknown. Findings and caveats of the study: Most clonotypes that expanded in the thyroid above 0.001 also showed up in blood.

The CDR3 covers 18 residues. Germline V lookup: CDR1 MNHGY, CDR2 SAAAGT. Between the trimmed V and J ends, which lost 5 bases and 4 bases, there was a span of 26 bases. Out of approximately 9.9 ml of fresh peripheral blood came the PBMCs. The TCR beta CDR3 regions underwent amplification using RNA transcripts as the source. HTBI primers were employed in a first-round RT-PCR of the TCR CDR3. TCRdb re-called the multiplex PCR reads through MiXCR, storing one row per CDR3 protein. The repertoire holds approximately 370,000 distinct CDR3 sequences, with about 18% as singletons. The sequence derives from a woman in her twenties or thirties with Graves' hyperthyroidism that later progressed to Graves' ophthalmopathy. The rearrangement links TRBV6-8 to TRBJ1-2; D might be TRBD1 (5 bases). The material sequenced was blood. In DNA form, the CDR3 reads TGTGCCAGCAGTCCACCTTGGACAAATGAAGCGTTTCTCTATGGCTACACCTTC. Translated, it gives CASSPPWTNEAFLYGYTF.